This T cell receptor beta chain appears in the sequencing data of a study of T-cell memory formation after mild COVID-19 (dated by TCRdb to the early 2020s). For context, the study as a whole: TCR sequence clusters from the two donors were found to be largely donor specific. In a couple of donors, T-cell clones that expanded and contracted after mild COVID-19 were tracked by sequencing TCRalpha and TCRbeta repertoires over time. The cohort was made up of two young adult volunteers, one female and one male, who were previously healthy. Overall results and qualifications from the work: Some responding clones were detected in pre-infection memory, suggesting pre-existing cross-reactive memory T cells joined the SARS-CoV-2 response. Contracting CD4+ clones appeared mostly in the CM and EM memory subsets, whereas CD8+ clones were enriched in EMRA. Clones that contracted from day 15 to 85 showed balanced CD4/CD8 phenotypes, whereas a second wave of clones that expanded from day 15 to 37 leaned towards CD4+. Only two mild cases were covered in the study, and larger cohorts including severe cases with pre-infection samples were considered necessary. SARS-CoV-2 specificity of the second-wave clones peaking on day 37 was not confirmed.

Instrument used: Illumina NovaSeq 6000. Using 5'RACE with constant-segment primers, TCRalpha and TCRbeta cDNA libraries were constructed, with sample barcodes and unique molecular identifiers added in the process. Trizol reagent was used to extract RNA from every sample. Amplification of the libraries took two PCR steps, and the second step added a second sample barcode plus Illumina TruSeq adapters. Libraries were sequenced on an Illumina NovaSeq with 2 x 150 bp paired-end reads. Concerning the study's data processing: With migec v1.2.7, reads were demultiplexed and then collapsed into UMI-guided consensus sequences. Using mixcr v2.1.11, UMI consensuses were aligned to TRA and TRB V and J templates and then assembled into clonotypes. A clonotype was counted as expanded or contracted only when both edgeR and NoisET called the clonotype significant, with the noise models trained on biological replicates. edgeR calls used a false discovery rate-adjusted p below 0.01 and a log2 fold-change threshold of 1. As an exploratory analysis of dynamics, max-normalized trajectories of the 1000 most abundant clonotypes were examined by PCA with hierarchical clustering. Each responding clone was given a CD4 or CD8 phenotype based on the CD4+ and CD8+ repertoires, which had been sequenced separately. The public reads were run again by TCRdb, first through fastp at Q25 and then through MiXCR, and only productive beta chains were kept. CDR3 protein duplicates are merged, each entry listing the most common genes and DNA. The V and J calls here are based on TCRdb, not the publication. Counted in this sample were about 57,000 distinct CDR3 sequences; more than 9% of them appeared once. Clones ranked in the top ten supply around 25% of the sample.

This clonotype appeared many times. What this receptor recognizes is not known. Base qualities are not recorded, but no much larger clone differs from it by a single base. The CDR3 numbers 17 residues from cysteine through phenylalanine. Only the CDR3 DNA stays, 51 bases, in frame from base 1. The germline V gene (reference sequence) provides CDR1 LGHDT and CDR2 YNNKEL. From V the trimming removes 6 bases and from J it removes 1 base, while the gene matches leave 6 bases of the junction unaccounted for. Ficoll-Paque density gradient centrifugation was the method used to isolate PBMCs. The V gene is TRBV3-1 and the J gene is TRBJ2-2, and TRBD2 aligns with 12 junction nucleotides. The sequence derives from a young man who had mild COVID-19 (a few samples of this study predate the infection). The sample titles of this study are shuffled in the database, so cell type and time point are left out; the donor was told from shared clones. Sequenced material: PBMCs or a T cell subset sorted from them (not recorded which). This receptor carries the CDR3 CASRDRLAGENTGELFF. In nucleotide form, the sequence is TGTGCCAGCAGAGATAGACTAGCGGGGGAGAACACCGGGGAGCTGTTTTTT.